This T cell receptor (beta chain) was profiled in a study of T cell responses to AZD1222 COVID-19 vaccine. With 6 bases removed from V and 0 bases from J, the gap between germline ends came to 8 bases. The CDR3 covers 13 residues. Germline CDR1 reads SQVTM; CDR2 reads ANQGSEA. The assay was immunoSEQ multiplex PCR, and TCRdb's table has in-frame clones only and misses some. The sample holds 65,000 to 80,000 clones; about 90% are singletons and the top ten take 5.5% to 9%. The receptor was derived from an adult in good health. The source was peripheral blood, collected on day 0 of MenACWY control vaccination. V and J are TRBV29-1 and TRBJ1-4; D perhaps matches TRBD1 (5 bases). The CDR3 spells CSVGGATNEKLFF. The CDR3 region has the DNA TGCAGCGTGGGGGGGGCAACTAATGAAAAACTGTTTTTT.